This paragraph reports one T cell receptor (beta chain). This CDR3 has 16 residues. Per germline, CDR1 SGHVS and CDR2 FQNEAQ. With 5 bases clipped from V and 1 base from J, the junction kept 9 bases outside the gene matches. The source of the sample is a study of blood T cell repertoires in COVID-19. About the study: Sites in the United States, Italy and Spain provided acute and convalescent COVID-19 samples.

Under the authors' procedure: From reference gene primer amplification, estimates of nucleated cell counts were derived. The table came from immunoSEQ multiplex PCR; TCRdb's copy has only in-frame clones and leaves some out. V, J and clone size were drawn from that table, and D and trimming were deduced from the DNA. This table holds about 160,000 clones, 75% to 85% found once. The chain is built from TRBV7-8 and TRBJ2-5, with 8 nucleotides matching TRBD2. Sequencing was carried out using peripheral blood. This TCR was sampled from a human donor in a cohort sampled during active COVID-19. The CDR3 DNA follows: TGTGCCAGCAGCACCGGGACTAGAGGGGGCCAAGAGACCCAGTACTTC. Translation gives CASSTGTRGGQETQYF.